This TCR beta chain derives from a study of T cell responses to AZD1222 COVID-19 vaccine. Germline assignment: CDR1 SGHAT and CDR2 FQDESV (reference sequence). This CDR3 is built from 14 residues. V gave up 4 bases and J gave up 7 bases, with 16 bases separating them. Overall study findings and caveats: Samples come after the peak T cell response, not at day 14. White British people made up most donors, females outnumbered males, and clonal diversity was possibly underestimated. Regions 160-218 and 743-854 held dominance among vaccine-associated CD4 TCRs, which spanned spike.

Generated by immunoSEQ multiplex PCR, the TCRdb table keeps only in-frame clones and is missing some. The profile shows fewer than 200,000 clones, approximately 92% of them singletons. As regards this clone: Its antigen is not identified.

This specimen consisted of peripheral blood, obtained on day 0 of AZD1222 vaccination. The receptor's source is an adult in good health. The rearrangement uses TRBV11-1 and TRBJ1-2; D remains ambiguous. The CDR3 region has the DNA TGTGCCAGCAGCTCTAGACGGCCTGGTGGTGGCTACACCTTC. Translation: CASSSRRPGGGYTF.